The 15 T cell receptor beta chains below come from one sample, sequenced in a study of CD8+ T cells in alopecia areata. Extraction and reverse transcription of RNA yielded cDNA as the sequencing template. Here immunoSEQ multiplex PCR was the method, and the copy in TCRdb shows in-frame clones only, minus some. The profile shows 110,000 to 150,000 clones, roughly four fifths of them singletons. Described treatment: oral pan-JAK inhibitor, 5-10 mg twice daily. Material: CD8+ T cells sorted from blood, obtained at week 4, from a patient treated with tofacitinib. These receptor sequences come from a human donor with alopecia areata.

This chain joins TRBV4-2 and TRBJ1-5; a possible D gene is TRBD1 (6 bases). V was clipped by 0 bases and J by 7 bases, with 13 bases between them. This CDR3 spans 15 amino acids. The V gene's germline CDR1 is LGHNA and CDR2 YNFKEQ. CDR3 sequence (DNA): TGTGCCAGCAGCCAAGATCTTACCAGGGGACAGCCCCAGCATTTT. This encodes CASSQDLTRGQPQHF.

The chain recombines TRBV4-3 with TRBJ2-7; the D call may be TRBD1 or TRBD2 (6 bases each). V lost 0 bases to trimming and J lost 10 bases, with 13 bases between them. CDR3 length equals 13 residues. CDR1 and CDR2 from the germline V gene are LGHNA and YSLEER. CDR3 in amino acids: CASSQEGGYVQYF. DNA of the CDR3: TGCGCCAGCAGCCAAGAAGGGGGGTACGTACAGTACTTC.

The genes are TRBV5-1 and TRBJ2-5; 9 bases line up with TRBD2. V dropped 3 bases and J dropped 1; count of bases not matched to a gene: 4. The germline gives CDR1 SGHRS, CDR2 YFSETQ. This CDR3 comprises 15 residues. The CDR3 is CASSSGSGGQETQYF. In nucleotides, the CDR3 is TGCGCCAGCAGCTCGGGTAGCGGGGGCCAAGAGACCCAGTACTTC.

The CDR3 DNA sequence: TGTGCCAGCAGCGGACGAAGGGCCAGCGGGGATTACAATGAGCAGTTCTTC. As protein: CASSGRRASGDYNEQFF. The gene calls are TRBV7-9 and TRBJ2-1; 7 nucleotides line up with TRBD2. The germline CDR1 and CDR2 sequences are SEHNR and FQNEAQ (reference sequence). The junction had 14 bases not matched to a gene; V was cut back by 5 bases and J by 4 bases. This CDR3 region has 17 residues.

In its sample, this clone was seen a few times. The chain uses TRBV30 and TRBJ1-5, with D possibly matching TRBD1 (5 bases). Germline values: CDR1 GTSNPN, CDR2 SVGIG (reference sequence). The CDR3 extends over 13 amino acids. Trimming removed 2 bases at V and 4 bases at J, with 9 bases between. CDR3 protein: CAWSLGTNQPQHF. In DNA, the CDR3 is TGTGCCTGGAGTCTCGGGACTAATCAGCCCCAGCATTTT. The whole variable domain, filled in from reference TRBV30 and TRBJ1-5, reads SQTIHQWPATLVQPVGSPLSLECTVEGTSNPNLYWYRQAAGRGLQLLFYSVGIGQISSEVPQNLSASRPQDRQFILSSKKLLLSDSGFYLCAWSLGTNQPQHFGDGTRLSIL.

The V call is TRBV27, the J call TRBJ2-5; either TRBD1 or TRBD2 may fit D (6 bases each). Per the germline V gene, CDR1 is MNHEY and CDR2 is SMNVEV (reference sequence). V was shortened by 5 bases and J by 5 bases, with 15 bases between the two germline ends. CDR3 length: 14 amino acids. The CDR3 coding sequence is TGTGCCAGCAGTGAGGGGGGACTTTGGGAGACCCAGTACTTC. It encodes CASSEGGLWETQYF.

The chain is built from TRBV19 and TRBJ2-1, with TRBD2 identical over 7 bases. With 3 bases clipped from V and 4 bases from J, the junction kept 9 bases outside the gene matches. The CDR3 covers 16 residues. Germline V gene sequence: CDR1 LNHDA, CDR2 SQIVND (reference sequence). The CDR3 spells CASSIGRASGYNEQFF. DNA for the CDR3: TGTGCCAGTAGTATTGGTAGGGCTAGCGGTTACAATGAGCAGTTCTTC.

V is TRBV5-1 and J is TRBJ2-3; D assignment may be TRBD1 or TRBD2 (7 bases each). The germline V gene has CDR1 SGHRS and CDR2 YFSETQ. The V and J ends lost 3 bases and 0 bases respectively, with 17 bases between them. The length of the CDR3 is 17 residues. CDR3 DNA sequence: TGCGCCAGCAGCTGGGGGGGACAGTTCGCTAGCACAGATACGCAGTATTTT. Its translation is CASSWGGQFASTDTQYF.

The chain links TRBV6-5 to TRBJ2-4, with D tentatively TRBD1 (6 bases). Germline V gives CDR1 MNHEY, CDR2 SVGAGI. The CDR3 is made up of 14 amino acids. The V end was cut by 6 bases, the J end by 7 bases, with 16 bases between. Written as DNA, the CDR3 is TGTGCCAGCAGAAGCACAGGGTTAAGGAACATTCAGTACTTC. Its protein product is CASRSTGLRNIQYF.

V gene TRBV7-6 combines with J gene TRBJ2-5, with unresolved D. The germline CDR1 and CDR2 sequences are SGHVS and FNYEAQ. Between the trimmed V and J ends, which lost 4 bases and 2 bases, there was a span of 14 bases. This CDR3 region has 15 residues. In DNA, the CDR3 is TGTGCCAGCAGCTCCCCCTTAATGGGGCAAGAGACCCAGTACTTC. Translating it yields CASSSPLMGQETQYF. Using reference TRBV7-6 and TRBJ2-5 for the parts outside the CDR3, the full variable domain is GAGVSQSPRYKVTKRGQDVALRCDPISGHVSLYWYRQALGQGPEFLTYFNYEAQQDKSGLPNDRFSAERPEGSISTLTIQRTEQRDSAMYRCASSSPLMGQETQYFGPGTRLLVL.

V and J are TRBV15 and TRBJ1-5, with D possibly being TRBD1 (5 bases). V was pared by 2 bases and J by 5 bases, with 16 bases between. The CDR3 contains 16 residues. Germline V gene lookup returns CDR1 LNHNV and CDR2 YYDKDF (reference sequence). CDR3 amino acids: CATSRRSRADHQPQHF. DNA for the CDR3: TGTGCCACCAGCAGACGGAGCAGGGCAGACCATCAGCCCCAGCATTTT.

This chain connects TRBV9 to TRBJ2-7; TRBD2 aligns across 10 bases. Unmatched junction bases numbered 8, after V lost 0 bases and J lost 5 bases. Looked up from germline, CDR1 is SGDLS and CDR2 is YYNGEE. The CDR3 length is 16 residues. The CDR3 loop reads CASSVGAGLALNEQYF. The CDR3 region has the DNA TGTGCCAGCAGCGTAGGGGCGGGACTAGCGCTCAACGAGCAGTACTTC.

The V and J genes are TRBV6-4 and TRBJ2-6; D is perhaps TRBD1 (5 bases). The V gene's germline CDR1 is MRHNA and CDR2 SNTAGT. Trimming cost V 2 bases and J 0 bases, with 5 bases left between them. CDR3 length: 15 amino acids. This CDR3 reads CASSDDSSGANVLTF. Here the CDR3 DNA reads TGTGCCAGCAGTGACGACAGCTCTGGGGCCAACGTCCTGACTTTC.

This clone was found a few times. The J gene is TRBJ2-3, the V gene TRBV21-1; the table's D call, TRBD2, was not checked against the DNA. TRBV21-1 is annotated as a pseudogene. The CDR3 is made up of 16 amino acids. CDR3 amino acids: CASSKAAGDRADTQYF. The CDR3 coding sequence is TGTGCCAGCAGCAAAGCGGCGGGGGATCGCGCAGATACGCAGTATTTT.

This clone was counted between two and nine times. The chain couples TRBV4-2 to TRBJ2-7; D might be TRBD1 or TRBD2, each matching 5 bases. Germline CDR1 LGHNA, CDR2 YNFKEQ. The CDR3 sequence is 17 residues long. Trimming took 1 base from V and 1 from J, leaving 17 bases between them. The CDR3 DNA follows: TGTGCCAGCAGCCAAGGATGGGTAGGGACCGAGTCCTACGAGCAGTACTTC. It translates to CASSQGWVGTESYEQYF.